Described below is a single T cell receptor beta chain sequence and its context. The data stem from a study of CD8+CD57+ T cells in acquired aplastic anemia. For the study at large: Each DNA sample taken from sorted CD4+ and CD8+ cells came to approximately 3.2 ug on average.

The CDR3 is 14 amino acids. Germline-derived CDR1 and CDR2 are MRHNA and SNTAGT. The V end lost 9 bases, the J end lost 2 bases, and 17 bases lay between the germline ends. By flow cytometry, patients selected for sequencing had shown an expansion of CD8+CD57+ cells. At the time of blood sampling, patients had not yet received any therapy. Profiling that covered TCR beta VDJ and CDR3 relied on genomic DNA as its template. TCRdb passed the reads through MiXCR, listing each CDR3 protein once. The sample holds 200,000 to 250,000 distinct CDR3 sequences, approximately 65% seen once. The receptor comes from a human donor with aplastic anemia. Sequencing was performed on sorted CD4+, CD8+, or CD8+CD57+ T cells (not recorded which) from PBMCs. The chain employs TRBV6-4 and TRBJ2-7; weak D call: TRBD1 (6 bases). CDR3 sequence reads: CARAGEGEPYEQYF. The CDR3 region has the DNA TGTGCCAGAGCCGGAGAGGGGGAGCCCTACGAGCAGTACTTC.